The 5 T cell receptor beta chains listed next were all sequenced from one sample in a study of control samples from healthy donors and cancer patients. Method: immunoSEQ multiplex PCR; TCRdb's copy keeps in-frame clones and lacks some. The sample records about 140,000 clones, roughly 94% being singletons. Sequenced sample: blood. These receptors were obtained from a man aged 40-49 years in good health.

The chain uses TRBV7-9 and TRBJ2-1, with D possibly being TRBD1 or TRBD2 (6 bases each). Germline V lookup: CDR1 SEHNR, CDR2 FQNEAQ (reference sequence). Trimming took 3 bases from V and 7 from J, leaving 22 bases between them. This CDR3 is built from 17 residues. This chain's CDR3 is CASSFRGAYQSRNEQFF. CDR3 sequence (DNA): TGTGCCAGCAGCTTTAGGGGGGCATATCAGTCACGGAATGAGCAGTTCTTC.

The V call is TRBV20-1, the J call TRBJ2-5; no clear D gene. CDR1 and CDR2 (germline): DFQATT, SNEGSKA (reference sequence). This CDR3 contains 11 residues. Trimming removed 5 bases at V and 2 bases at J, with 6 bases between. CDR3 nucleotides: TGCAGTGCTTCCCTACAAGAGACCCAGTACTTC. Protein sequence: CSASLQETQYF.

The chain has TRBV25-1 and TRBJ2-7; D perhaps matches TRBD1 (6 bases). Per the germline V gene, CDR1 is MGHDK and CDR2 is SYGVNS. CDR3 length equals 16 residues. Trimming took off 0 bases at V and 3 bases at J, with 15 bases between the two ends. The CDR3 loop is CASSEYIGGTDYEQYF. CDR3 nucleotide sequence: TGTGCCAGCAGTGAATATATAGGGGGAACCGACTACGAGCAGTACTTC.

The rearrangement joins TRBV4-1 to TRBJ2-5; D ambiguous. CDR3 size: 15 residues. Trimming removed 0 bases from V and 2 bases from J, with 10 bases in between. The germline V gene encodes CDR1 MGHRA and CDR2 YSYEKL. The CDR3 protein is CASSQDASYQETQYF. The CDR3 DNA is TGCGCCAGCAGCCAAGATGCCAGTTATCAAGAGACCCAGTACTTC.

The count of this clone is one. The rearrangement uses TRBV2 and TRBJ1-4; 7 positions match TRBD1. CDR1 SNHLY and CDR2 FYNNEI come from the germline V gene. This CDR3 has 15 residues. J lost 8 bases, V lost 3 bases, and 9 bases had no gene match. Here the CDR3 reads CASSDGNRGSEKLFF. In nucleotides, the CDR3 is TGTGCCAGCAGTGACGGGAACAGGGGCAGCGAAAAACTGTTTTTT.